A selection of T cell receptor beta chains follows, all from one sample in a study of blood T cell repertoires in COVID-19. The method was immunoSEQ multiplex PCR; TCRdb's version includes in-frame clones alone and lacks a portion of them. The table shows about 150,000 clones, with about nine tenths occurring only once. Sequencing was carried out using PBMCs or T cells enriched from blood (not recorded which). These receptors were taken from a woman aged 40 to 50 who had been exposed to COVID-19. The CDR3 runs from the conserved cysteine through the conserved F or W. D genes are given only for firm matches. The listing skips clone size in some rows; elsewhere it reads once, few, many or a size class.

TRBV27	.	TRBJ2-7	.	TGTGCCAGCAGTCCGGGACATTCATACTACGAGCAGTACTTC	CASSPGHSYYEQYF
TRBV18	.	TRBJ1-4	once	TGTGCCAGCTCTCCTCGGGATTCCCAGAATGAAAAACTGTTTTTT	CASSPRDSQNEKLFF
TRBV28	TRBD2	TRBJ2-1	.	TGTGCCAGCAGTATGGGCCGCGGGAGGGCCCATGAGCAGTTCTTC	CASSMGRGRAHEQFF
TRBV19	TRBD1	TRBJ1-1	once	TGTGCCAGTAGCGAAACAGGGGGCAGGACTGAAGCTTTCTTT	CASSETGGRTEAFF
TRBV11-2	.	TRBJ1-2	.	TGTGCCAGCAGCTTGGACGGGGGGTATGGCTACACCTTC	CASSLDGGYGYTF
TRBV3-1/TRBV3-2	.	TRBJ2-1	.	TGTGCCAGCAGCCAAGAGTCCTCCCAGTTCTTC	CASSQESSQFF
TRBV2	.	TRBJ1-1	many	TGTGCCAGCAGTGACGGCAGGGTAGCCCCTGCTGAAGCTTTCTTT	CASSDGRVAPAEAFF
TRBV11-2	.	TRBJ1-6	.	TGTGCCAGCAGCGTCACCGCGCCTATATATAATTCACCCCTCCACTTT	CASSVTAPIYNSPLHF
TRBV12-3/TRBV12-4	TRBD1	TRBJ2-5	.	TGTGCCAGCACCCAGACAGGGGGGGAGACCCAGTACTTC	CASTQTGGETQYF
TRBV9	TRBD1	TRBJ1-3	.	TGTGCCAGCAGCGATGGACAGGGGAGAAACACCATATATTTT	CASSDGQGRNTIYF
TRBV10-1	TRBD1	TRBJ1-4	.	TGCGCCAGCAGTGACGGGGGACAGAGTAATGAAAAACTGTTTTTT	CASSDGGQSNEKLFF
TRBV9	.	TRBJ2-3	.	TGTGCCAGCAGCGCCCAACTAGCTCCCGGTGGGGATACGCAGTATTTT	CASSAQLAPGGDTQYF
TRBV12-3/TRBV12-4	TRBD1	TRBJ1-3	once	TGTGCCAGCGGCCAGGGGGAAGGAAACACCATATATTTT	CASGQGEGNTIYF
TRBV2	.	TRBJ1-6	.	TGTGCCAGCAGCCAAGGGGAAGGTTCACCCCTCCACTTT	CASSQGEGSPLHF
TRBV12-5	.	TRBJ1-2	.	TGTGCTAGTGGTTTCCCTGCCGGACTTGGGGACTATGGCTACACCTTC	CASGFPAGLGDYGYTF
TRBV11-2	TRBD2	TRBJ2-3	.	TGTGCCAGCAGACCCGGACTAGCGGCTAGCACAGATACGCAGTATTTT	CASRPGLAASTDTQYF
TRBV9	.	TRBJ2-1	.	TGTGCCAGCAGCGTAGCCTCCCTAGGCAATGAGCAGTTCTTC	CASSVASLGNEQFF
TRBV11-3	TRBD1	TRBJ2-5	once	TGTGCCAGCAGCTTAGGGGGACAGGCTACAGAGACCCAGTACTTC	CASSLGGQATETQYF
TRBV27	.	TRBJ1-1	.	TGTGCCAGCAGTGACCGGACAAGACAAAACACTGAAGCTTTCTTT	CASSDRTRQNTEAFF
TRBV12-5	TRBD1	TRBJ2-1	.	TGTGCTAGTGGCCAACCGACAGGGTTAAACAATGAGCAGTTCTTC	CASGQPTGLNNEQFF
TRBV4-3	.	TRBJ1-1	.	TGCGCCAGCAGCCCACAGCAAAACACTGAAGCTTTCTTT	CASSPQQNTEAFF
TRBV18	TRBD1	TRBJ1-6	.	TGTGCCAGCTCGACACTCGGACAGGGGGCGGTATCCCCTAATTCACCCCTCCACTTT	CASSTLGQGAVSPNSPLHF
TRBV5-1	TRBD1	TRBJ1-6	.	TGCGCCAGCAGTCAACTAGGACAGGGAGGTTCACCCCTCCACTTT	CASSQLGQGGSPLHF
TRBV29-1	TRBD1	TRBJ2-5	.	TGCAGCGCTAGGGGGCCAGGGACCCAAGAGACCCAGTACTTC	CSARGPGTQETQYF
TRBV27	.	TRBJ1-3	.	TGTGCCAGCAGGATGGACAGCGACTCTGGAAACACCATATATTTT	CASRMDSDSGNTIYF
TRBV27	.	TRBJ2-3	few	TGTGCCAGCAGTCGGGTTAACACAGATACGCAGTATTTT	CASSRVNTDTQYF
TRBV27	.	TRBJ1-1	.	TGTGCCAGCAGTTTATTAGGGGGCACTGAAGCTTTCTTT	CASSLLGGTEAFF
TRBV20-1	TRBD2	TRBJ2-1	.	TGCAGTGCTAGTGGCCCCCCCAGACTAGCGGGGGGGCCGTCCCAGTTCTTC	CSASGPPRLAGGPSQFF
TRBV10-1	TRBD2	TRBJ2-3	few	TGCGCCAGCAGTGAGTCGCGGGGGGGGACAGATACGCAGTATTTT	CASSESRGGTDTQYF
TRBV27	.	TRBJ2-2	.	TGTGCCAGCAGTTCGAGGGAAGCGAACACCGGGGAGCTGTTTTTT	CASSSREANTGELFF
TRBV4-1	.	TRBJ1-3	.	TGCGCCAGCAGCCTAGTAATGGGGGGCTCTGGAAACACCATATATTTT	CASSLVMGGSGNTIYF
TRBV28	.	TRBJ2-7	.	TGTGCCAGCAGTGTCAGGGACGAGCAGTACTTC	CASSVRDEQYF
TRBV7-2	.	TRBJ1-1	.	TGTGCCAGCAGACCTGCCGGGACATTTGAAGCTTTCTTT	CASRPAGTFEAFF
TRBV5-4	.	TRBJ2-5	once	TGTGCCAGCAGCTTCTTCAACGGGAGAGAAGAGACCCAGTACTTC	CASSFFNGREETQYF
TRBV28	.	TRBJ2-3	.	TGTGCCAGCAGAGAGGCTGAGGAAACGCAGTATTTT	CASREAEETQYF
TRBV11-2	TRBD2	TRBJ2-1	.	TGTGCCAGCAGCTTAGATCGGCCGGGACTAGCATACAATGAGCAGTTCTTC	CASSLDRPGLAYNEQFF
TRBV9	.	TRBJ2-3	few	TGTGCCAGCAGCTTTTCTAGCACAGATACGCAGTATTTT	CASSFSSTDTQYF
TRBV27	.	TRBJ1-6	.	TGTGCCAGCCGCCATACCCTCCGGGGGGCTAATAATTCACCCCTCCACTTT	CASRHTLRGANNSPLHF